These 9 T cell receptor beta chains were all obtained from the same sample, sequenced in a study of cytomegalovirus exposure and HLA in healthy donors. PCR employed 60 Vbeta and 13 Jbeta primers. Using immunoSEQ multiplex PCR, the repertoire was profiled, and TCRdb retains in-frame clones only, with some absent. This sample yields 100,000 to 150,000 clones, of which around 81% are seen a single time; about 1.8% belongs to the top ten. Sequenced material: PBMCs. The receptors derive from a woman aged 45-59 years in good health and CMV-seronegative.

Of note for this clone: Other DNA sequences in the sample encode the same CDR3. This rearrangement joins TRBV9 to TRBJ2-5; TRBD1 matches at 7 bases. This CDR3 comprises 14 residues. Germline V gene sequence: CDR1 SGDLS, CDR2 YYNGEE. After removal of 0 bases from V and 2 bases from J, the junction contained 1 base not matched to a gene. CDR3 loop: CASSVGTGQETQYF. Here the CDR3 DNA reads TGTGCCAGCAGCGTAGGGACAGGACAAGAGACCCAGTACTTC. Together with reference TRBV9 and TRBJ2-5, the CDR3 gives the full variable domain: DSGVTQTPKHLITATGQRVTLRCSPRSGDLSVYWYQQSLDQGLQFLIQYYNGEERAKGNILERFSAQQFPDLHSELNLSSLELGDSALYFCASSVGTGQETQYFGPGTRLLVL.

The CDR3 reads CASSTGQVVHEQYF. The CDR3 coding sequence is TGTGCCAGCAGCACAGGGCAGGTAGTCCACGAGCAGTACTTC. The chain couples TRBV7-3 to TRBJ2-7, with TRBD1 as a possible D gene (6 bases). The CDR3 sequence is 14 residues long. CDR1 is SGHTA and CDR2 is FQGTGA in the germline V gene. Trimming cost V 5 bases and J 5 bases, with 16 bases left between them.

The chain recombines TRBV5-1 with TRBJ2-1, with 8 bases fitting TRBD2. Germline V gives CDR1 SGHRS, CDR2 YFSETQ. Trimming at V came to 5 bases and at J to 7 bases, leaving 17 bases not matched to a gene. This CDR3 comprises 17 residues. The CDR3: CASSLYSGTSLLNEQFF. CDR3 DNA sequence: TGCGCCAGCAGTCTCTACTCCGGGACTAGTCTTCTGAATGAGCAGTTCTTC.

This chain links TRBV15 with TRBJ1-3, with D perhaps TRBD1 (5 bases). The CDR3 consists of 15 residues. Germline CDR1 is LNHNV and CDR2 is YYDKDF (reference sequence). V lost 3 bases, J lost 0 bases, and 9 bases lay in between. The chain's CDR3 is CATSSRQFSGNTIYF. CDR3 DNA sequence: TGTGCCACCAGCAGCCGACAGTTCTCTGGAAACACCATATATTTT. The whole variable domain, filled in from reference TRBV15 and TRBJ1-3, reads DAMVIQNPRYQVTQFGKPVTLSCSQTLNHNVMYWYQQKSSQAPKLLFHYYDKDFNNEADTPDNFQSRRPNTSFCFLDIRSPGLGDTAMYLCATSSRQFSGNTIYFGEGSWLTVV.

The chain joins TRBV28 to TRBJ2-7; D is undetermined. The CDR3 covers 12 residues. Trimming shortened V by 5 bases and J by 3 bases, and 8 bases separated the two germline ends. Germline CDR1 MDHEN, CDR2 SYDVKM. CDR3 coding DNA: TGTGCCAGCAGTCCCTCGGGCTACGAGCAGTACTTC. It translates to CASSPSGYEQYF.

The chain has TRBV13 and TRBJ1-4, with 10 bases aligning to TRBD1. Germline values: CDR1 PRHDT, CDR2 FYEKMQ (reference sequence). The V and J ends lost 3 bases and 8 bases, in that order; junction bases with no gene match: 9. This CDR3 is built from 16 residues. The CDR3 loop reads CASSFKPGQGREKLFF. The CDR3 DNA follows: TGTGCCAGCAGCTTTAAACCGGGACAGGGGAGGGAAAAACTGTTTTTT.

This clone was picked up a small number of times. This chain connects TRBV7-8 to TRBJ1-1; possibly TRBD1 for D (6 bases). The V end was cut by 5 bases, the J end by 4 bases, with 14 bases between. Germline-derived CDR1 and CDR2 are SGHVS and FQNEAQ. CDR3 length: 14 amino acids. The CDR3 spells CASSLEGGPTEAFF. DNA of the CDR3: TGTGCCAGCAGCCTCGAGGGGGGGCCCACTGAAGCTTTCTTT.

The chain is built from TRBV29-1 and TRBJ2-3; the D is unclear. Germline CDR1 and CDR2: SQVTM and ANQGSEA. This CDR3 is 14 amino acids long. The V gene lost 4 bases and the J gene lost 8 bases, with 19 bases spanning the gap. For the CDR3, the DNA is TGCAGCGTTGCATCCGAGGAAAGAACGGGTACGCAGTATTTT. The encoded protein is CSVASEERTGTQYF.

The chain is built from TRBV7-9 and TRBJ2-3, with no clear D. The CDR3 covers 12 residues. In germline, CDR1 is SEHNR, CDR2 FQNEAQ (reference sequence). V was trimmed by 4 bases and J by 4 bases, leaving 6 bases between them. The CDR3 nucleotides read TGTGCCAGCAGCTGGCCCCCAGATACGCAGTATTTT. Protein sequence: CASSWPPDTQYF.